The 25 T cell receptor beta chains in this list originate from one sample, sequenced in a study of cytotoxic CD8 clonotypes in ibrutinib-treated CLL. Using immunoSEQ multiplex PCR, the repertoire was profiled, and TCRdb retains in-frame clones only, with some absent. This sample has some 350,000 clones, with about 64% found just once. Material: PBMCs, obtained after 36 months of ibrutinib treatment. The receptors come from a human donor with chronic lymphocytic leukemia.

This clone came up many times. The chain combines TRBV27 with TRBJ1-5; TRBD1 is a possible D gene (6 bases). V was shortened by 2 bases and J by 0 bases, with 11 bases between the two germline ends. Germline V gives CDR1 MNHEY, CDR2 SMNVEV (reference sequence). The CDR3 length is 16 residues. The DNA for the CDR3 is TGTGCCAGCAGTTTAGGACAGCCCTATAGCAATCAGCCCCAGCATTTT. The encoded protein is CASSLGQPYSNQPQHF.

The chain joins TRBV19 to TRBJ2-7; 7 bases line up with TRBD1. From germline, CDR1 is LNHDA and CDR2 SQIVND (reference sequence). V trimming: 5 bases; J trimming: 6 bases; junction bases outside the gene matches: 7. CDR3 length: 13 residues. CDR3 DNA: TGTGCCAGTAGTGCCCAACAGGGGAGCGAGCAGTACTTC. It encodes CASSAQQGSEQYF.

V is TRBV10-2 and J is TRBJ1-1; D is uncertain. Trimming cost V 9 bases and J 4 bases, with 15 bases left between them. Looked up from germline, CDR1 is WSHSY and CDR2 is SAAADI. CDR3 length: 13 amino acids. CDR3 residues: CASNRGGGTEAFF. DNA of the CDR3: TGCGCCAGTAATCGGGGAGGTGGCACTGAAGCTTTCTTT.

This chain links TRBV20-1 with TRBJ2-7; D is unresolved. The CDR3 has 11 residues. Trimming took 0 bases from V and 4 from J, leaving 4 bases between them. The germline gives CDR1 DFQATT, CDR2 SNEGSKA (reference sequence). CDR3 region: CSARDKYEQYF. The CDR3 DNA follows: TGCAGTGCTAGAGATAAGTACGAGCAGTACTTC.

This clone came up a few times. The chain couples TRBV29-1 to TRBJ2-1; D might be TRBD1 (5 bases). Trimming took 7 bases from V and 4 from J, leaving 11 bases between them. CDR3 length equals 12 residues. Per the germline V gene, CDR1 is SQVTM and CDR2 is ANQGSEA. The CDR3 region is CSELTDYNEQFF. In DNA form, the CDR3 reads TGCAGCGAACTGACAGATTACAATGAGCAGTTCTTC.

In its sample, this clone was seen once. The gene calls are TRBV6-5 and TRBJ1-2; D not certain. V lost 5 bases to trimming and J lost 4 bases, with 14 bases between them. Germline V gene sequence: CDR1 MNHEY, CDR2 SVGAGI. This CDR3 spans 14 amino acids. Here the CDR3 reads CASSPHKGSYGYTF. In DNA, the CDR3 is TGTGCCAGCAGTCCTCACAAGGGATCCTATGGCTACACCTTC.

The chain carries TRBV18 and TRBJ1-5; D unclear. This CDR3 has 15 residues. Trimming removed 5 bases from V and 2 bases from J, with 13 bases in between. Germline lookup yields CDR1 KGHSH and CDR2 LQKENI. The CDR3, as DNA: TGTGCCAGCTCATCTATTCAAACGGGCAATCAGCCCCAGCATTTT. This encodes CASSSIQTGNQPQHF. The entire variable domain, with the rest obtained from reference TRBV18 and TRBJ1-5, is as follows: NAGVMQNPRHLVRRRGQEARLRCSPMKGHSHVYWYRQLPEEGLKFMVYLQKENIIDESGMPKERFSAEFPKEGPSILRIQQVVRGDSAAYFCASSSIQTGNQPQHFGDGTRLSIL.

This chain connects TRBV6-1 to TRBJ2-5, with TRBD2 matching 10 bases. After removal of 3 bases from V and 4 bases from J, the junction contained 20 bases not matched to a gene. The germline gives CDR1 MNHNS, CDR2 SASEGT. The CDR3 runs to 20 residues. The CDR3 nucleotides read TGTGCCAGCAGTGACCTCAATAGGTGGCTAGCGGGGGACCGGGGAGAGACCCAGTACTTC. Its protein is CASSDLNRWLAGDRGETQYF.

There are a few counts of this clone. CDR3 DNA sequence: TGCGCCAGCAGCTTGGTTGGGGAGCATTCACCCCTCCACTTT. It translates to CASSLVGEHSPLHF. The J gene is TRBJ1-6, the V gene TRBV5-1; D call uncertain. Germline loops: CDR1 SGHRS, CDR2 YFSETQ. V was pared by 0 bases and J by 8 bases, with 9 bases between. The CDR3 loop spans 14 amino acids.

This chain joins TRBV1 and TRBJ1-2. TRBV1 is a listed pseudogene. The CDR3 runs 15 residues. The CDR3 sequence: CTSSQESRPGGGYTF. In DNA, the CDR3 is TGCACCAGCAGCCAAGAATCCCGACCCGGCGGTGGCTACACCTTC.

This chain joins TRBV5-1 and TRBJ2-7; the match to TRBD2 covers 8 bases. Germline V gene sequence: CDR1 SGHRS, CDR2 YFSETQ. CDR3 length: 14 residues. After removal of 1 base from V and 3 bases from J, the junction contained 3 bases not matched to a gene. The CDR3 sequence: CASSLSGGSYEQYF. The CDR3 coding sequence is TGCGCCAGCAGCTTGAGCGGGGGCAGCTACGAGCAGTACTTC.

The V gene is TRBV29-1, the J gene TRBJ2-2; D uncertain. The V and J ends lost 6 bases and 4 bases respectively, with 15 bases between them. The CDR3 loop spans 14 amino acids. CDR1 and CDR2 (germline): SQVTM, ANQGSEA. The CDR3 nucleotides read TGCAGCGTCGCCTGGAAGTATGGCACCGGGGAGCTGTTTTTT. Amino acids: CSVAWKYGTGELFF.

This chain links TRBV27 with TRBJ1-2; 7 nucleotides line up with TRBD1. Germline V gives CDR1 MNHEY, CDR2 SMNVEV (reference sequence). Trimming removed 3 bases from V and 7 bases from J; junction bases left unmatched: 5. The CDR3 spans 13 residues. CDR3 sequence: CASSFGTGVGYTF. Written as DNA, the CDR3 is TGTGCCAGCAGTTTTGGAACAGGGGTTGGCTACACCTTC.

The rearrangement uses TRBV11-2 and TRBJ2-7, with D perhaps TRBD1 (5 bases). The germline V and J ends were trimmed by 3 bases and 0 bases, with 12 bases remaining between them. Germline V gene lookup returns CDR1 SGHAT and CDR2 FQNNGV. This CDR3 has 15 amino acids. CDR3 sequence reads: CASSFRVESSYEQYF. CDR3 nucleotide sequence: TGTGCCAGCAGCTTCAGGGTTGAGAGCTCCTACGAGCAGTACTTC.

The gene calls are TRBV28 and TRBJ1-2; TRBD1 might be the D (5 bases). Germline values: CDR1 MDHEN, CDR2 SYDVKM. The CDR3 contains 14 residues. V was pared by 9 bases and J by 4 bases, with 18 bases between. The DNA of the CDR3 is TGTGCCAGTCGCTCCTCAGGGATACTCTATGGCTACACCTTC. This translates into CASRSSGILYGYTF.

This rearrangement joins TRBV2 to TRBJ2-7; perhaps TRBD1 as D (6 bases). Per the germline V gene, CDR1 is SNHLY and CDR2 is FYNNEI. The length of the CDR3 is 15 residues. V dropped 4 bases and J dropped 0 bases, with 13 bases sitting between them. CDR3 nucleotide sequence: TGTGCCAGCAGTGTCGACAGGCCAGCCTCCTACGAGCAGTACTTC. Translation gives CASSVDRPASYEQYF.

Concerning this clone: Other DNA sequences in the same sample also yield this CDR3. V gene TRBV28 combines with J gene TRBJ1-5, with TRBD1 matching over 9 bases. CDR1 is MDHEN, CDR2 SYDVKM, per germline. The V and J ends lost 5 bases and 0 bases, in that order; junction bases with no gene match: 17. There are 20 residues in the CDR3. The CDR3: CASSPPLWRDRDFSNQPQHF. As DNA, the CDR3 is TGTGCCAGCAGTCCCCCATTGTGGAGGGACAGGGACTTTAGCAATCAGCCCCAGCATTTT.

The chain uses TRBV6-1 and TRBJ1-5; D is ambiguous. V gave up 7 bases and J gave up 7 bases, with 8 bases separating them. CDR1 and CDR2 (germline): MNHNS, SASEGT. The CDR3 covers 11 residues. This chain's CDR3 is CASMEGQPQHF. DNA for the CDR3: TGTGCCAGCATGGAAGGGCAGCCCCAGCATTTT.

The chain recombines TRBV11-2 with TRBJ2-3; 12 bases are shared with TRBD2. The CDR3 runs to 17 residues. Germline V lookup: CDR1 SGHAT, CDR2 FQNNGV. Unmatched junction bases numbered 2, after V lost 1 base and J lost 0 bases. CDR3 in amino acids: CASSLGLAGASTDTQYF. The DNA for the CDR3 is TGTGCCAGCAGCTTAGGACTAGCGGGGGCTAGCACAGATACGCAGTATTTT.

The chain couples TRBV7-9 to TRBJ1-4; TRBD1 aligns across 7 bases. The CDR3 extends over 13 amino acids. V trimming: 5 bases; J trimming: 8 bases; junction bases outside the gene matches: 5. Germline CDR1 and CDR2: SEHNR and FQNEAQ (reference sequence). CDR3 amino acids: CASSLGTDEKLFF. For the CDR3, the DNA is TGTGCCAGCAGCCTAGGGACAGACGAAAAACTGTTTTTT.

J is TRBJ2-2 and V is TRBV28, with 10 bases aligning to TRBD1. Germline CDR1 reads MDHEN; CDR2 reads SYDVKM. The CDR3 contains 14 residues. V was clipped by 7 bases and J by 9 bases; unmatched bases: 8. Here the CDR3 DNA reads TGTGCCAGCAACTCCCGGGACAGGGGCAGGGAGCTGTTTTTT. Its protein product is CASNSRDRGRELFF.

The rearrangement joins TRBV27 to TRBJ2-3, with TRBD1 matching 8 bases. CDR1 is MNHEY, CDR2 SMNVEV, per germline (reference sequence). J was trimmed by 2 bases and V by 2 bases; bases with no gene match: 3. The CDR3 extends over 15 amino acids. The CDR3 bases are TGTGCCAGCAGTTTAGAGGGACAGGACACAGATACGCAGTATTTT. The encoded protein is CASSLEGQDTDTQYF.

This chain joins TRBV6-6 and TRBJ2-3, with a weak D call TRBD2 (6 bases). V lost 6 bases, J lost 7 bases, and 20 bases lay in between. The germline V gene has CDR1 MNHNY and CDR2 SVGAGI (reference sequence). The CDR3 contains 15 residues. The CDR3 here is CASRGPGPGGYTQYF. The DNA of the CDR3 is TGTGCCAGCAGGGGACCCGGGCCCGGGGGATATACGCAGTATTTT.

This chain joins TRBV4-1 and TRBJ2-7; the D is unclear. The CDR3 runs to 14 residues. Germline values: CDR1 MGHRA, CDR2 YSYEKL. V was shortened by 2 bases and J by 3 bases, with 11 bases between the two germline ends. DNA for the CDR3: TGCGCCAGCAGCCAATTCGAGCGTAGCTACGAGCAGTACTTC. It translates to CASSQFERSYEQYF.

The chain recombines TRBV9 with TRBJ2-2; D might be TRBD2 (6 bases). This CDR3 contains 15 residues. Trimming pared 4 bases from V and 4 bases from J, leaving 14 bases between. Germline V gene sequence: CDR1 SGDLS, CDR2 YYNGEE. The CDR3 loop reads CASSPRDLPTGELFF. As DNA, the CDR3 is TGTGCCAGCAGCCCCCGGGACTTACCCACCGGGGAGCTGTTTTTT.